This is a list of T cell receptor beta chains from one sample in a study of Ad26.COV2.S vaccination and SARS-CoV-2 variants. Data came from immunoSEQ multiplex PCR; TCRdb stores just in-frame clones and leaves some out. The sample yields about 350,000 clones, roughly 84% seen once. The source material was peripheral blood, sampled in a trial of Ad26.COV2.S vaccine versus placebo. The source is a person between 18 and 60 years old who received the Ad26.COV2.S COVID-19 vaccine or a placebo. Each CDR3 is given with its conserved first and last residue. The D gene is left open where the match is weak. Expanded clones get a size class; other rows say once, few or many, or leave the size out.

clone size | D gene | J gene | V gene | CDR3 length | CDR3 protein | CDR3 DNA
. | . | TRBJ2-3 | TRBV7-2 | 14 | CASSFGLSTDTQYF | TGTGCCAGCAGCTTCGGGCTTAGCACAGATACGCAGTATTTT
. | TRBD2 | TRBJ2-1 | TRBV11-2 | 16 | CASSISGLAGLNEQFF | TGTGCCAGCAGCATTAGCGGGCTAGCGGGCCTCAATGAGCAGTTCTTC
. | TRBD2 | TRBJ2-5 | TRBV5-4 | 15 | CASSFKLAGEETQYF | TGTGCCAGCAGCTTCAAACTAGCGGGGGAAGAGACCCAGTACTTC
. | TRBD1 | TRBJ2-5 | TRBV3-1/TRBV3-2 | 16 | CASSQTPPGGYETQYF | TGTGCCAGCAGCCAAACCCCCCCAGGGGGCTATGAGACCCAGTACTTC
. | . | TRBJ2-7 | TRBV5-4 | 15 | CASSFPDGSSYEQYF | TGTGCCAGCAGCTTTCCGGACGGGAGCTCCTACGAGCAGTACTTC
. | . | TRBJ1-2 | TRBV7-9 | 8 | CASSLPYF | TGTGCCAGCAGCTTACCTTACTTC
. | . | TRBJ1-1 | TRBV7-2 | 11 | CASSLLTEAFF | TGTGCCAGCAGCCTTCTCACTGAAGCTTTCTTT
once | . | TRBJ2-2 | TRBV12-5 | 17 | CASGLNTGTIRPGELFF | TGTGCTAGTGGACTGAATACAGGGACTATAAGGCCCGGGGAGCTGTTTTTT
. | . | TRBJ2-3 | TRBV18 | 13 | CASSLGPGDTQYF | TGTGCCAGCTCACTGGGCCCAGGGGATACGCAGTATTTT
. | . | TRBJ2-3 | TRBV3-1/TRBV3-2 | 14 | CASSQDTGLDTQYF | TGTGCCAGCAGCCAAGATACAGGGCTAGATACGCAGTATTTT
. | . | TRBJ2-6 | TRBV19 | 17 | CASRARFFSSGANVLTF | TGTGCCAGTAGGGCCAGGTTCTTTAGCTCTGGGGCCAACGTCCTGACTTTC
. | TRBD2 | TRBJ2-7 | TRBV27 | 17 | CASSLFGQRELPYEQYF | TGTGCCAGCAGTTTATTCGGTCAGCGGGAGCTCCCCTACGAGCAGTACTTC
. | . | TRBJ2-7 | TRBV11-2 | 13 | CASSLGVQSEQYF | TGTGCCAGCAGCTTAGGGGTCCAGAGCGAGCAGTACTTC
. | TRBD1 | TRBJ1-2 | TRBV5-6 | 13 | CASSLAVSDRVTF | TGTGCCAGCAGCTTGGCCGTCTCAGACAGGGTCACCTTC
. | TRBD2 | TRBJ2-2 | TRBV7-6 | 16 | CASSLETSGSSGELFF | TGTGCCAGCAGCTTAGAGACTAGCGGGAGTTCCGGGGAGCTGTTTTTT
once | TRBD2 | TRBJ2-1 | TRBV10-1 | 16 | CASSDLTSGDYNEQFF | TGCGCCAGCAGTGACCTTACTAGCGGGGATTACAATGAGCAGTTCTTC
. | . | TRBJ1-4 | TRBV25-1 | 11 | CASSELGKLFF | TGTGCCAGCAGTGAATTAGGAAAACTGTTTTTT
. | TRBD1 | TRBJ1-2 | TRBV3-1/TRBV3-2 | 15 | CASSPSRTGNYGYTF | TGTGCCAGCAGCCCTAGTCGGACAGGGAACTATGGCTACACCTTC
. | . | TRBJ2-3 | TRBV2 | 14 | CASLAGASTDTQYF | TGTGCCAGCCTTGCGGGGGCTTCCACAGATACGCAGTATTTT